This T cell receptor beta chain was identified during a study of spatial heterogeneity in lung cancer. In the study overall: Matched bulk RNA-seq yielded a T cell module score, and TCR transcript counts in tumor regions correlated strongly with that score.

General study points: Coverage of tumor T cells, by estimate, reached 6.5% to 8% for alpha chains and approximately 12% for beta chains. Tracking of ubiquitous and regional nonsynonymous mutations by counts of ubiquitous and regional expanded TCRs, respectively, was seen. It was found that expanded intratumoral alpha and beta TCR counts tracked tumor mutation counts.

This clonotype was picked up many times. No antigen is known for it. The CDR3 consists of 12 residues. Per germline, CDR1 DFQATT and CDR2 SNEGSKA (reference sequence). V was pared by 0 bases and J by 2 bases, with 2 bases between. Carried by each TCR cDNA molecule was a unique molecular identifier. TCRdb re-called the 5' RACE reads through MiXCR, storing one row per CDR3 protein. Of under 15,000 distinct CDR3 sequences listed, under 6.5% were seen once; the top ten hold 36%. Sample time point: sample taken at primary tumor resection. The source is a male donor with early-stage non-small cell lung cancer. The sequenced sample was lung tumor tissue, obtained at surgery. The V and J genes are TRBV20-1 and TRBJ1-3; D is uncertain. The CDR3 spells CSARETGNTIYF. The DNA for the CDR3 is TGCAGTGCTAGAGAGACTGGAAACACCATATATTTT.